This T cell receptor beta chain was sequenced in a study of T-cell reconstitution after alpha-beta-depleted transplantation in children. This clonotype was found a few times. The CDR3 consists of 15 residues. Trimming pared 0 bases from V and 6 bases from J, leaving 11 bases between. The germline CDR1 and CDR2 sequences are MNHEY and SMNVEV (reference sequence). For TCRbeta, the library was prepared with unique molecular identifiers. TCRdb independently ran MiXCR on the PCR reads; one entry per CDR3 protein. The top ten clones hold roughly 14% of a sample with 70,000 to 95,000 distinct CDR3 sequences, 12% of them seen once.

This specimen consisted of PBMCs from the stem cell graft donor, obtained from the stem cell graft. The chain couples TRBV27 to TRBJ2-2; D call uncertain. This TCR derives from a human donor who donated a stem cell graft to a child with inherited bone marrow failure. The CDR3 DNA follows: TGTGCCAGCAGTTTATCACGGACCGCGCCCGGGGAGCTGTTTTTT. It encodes CASSLSRTAPGELFF.